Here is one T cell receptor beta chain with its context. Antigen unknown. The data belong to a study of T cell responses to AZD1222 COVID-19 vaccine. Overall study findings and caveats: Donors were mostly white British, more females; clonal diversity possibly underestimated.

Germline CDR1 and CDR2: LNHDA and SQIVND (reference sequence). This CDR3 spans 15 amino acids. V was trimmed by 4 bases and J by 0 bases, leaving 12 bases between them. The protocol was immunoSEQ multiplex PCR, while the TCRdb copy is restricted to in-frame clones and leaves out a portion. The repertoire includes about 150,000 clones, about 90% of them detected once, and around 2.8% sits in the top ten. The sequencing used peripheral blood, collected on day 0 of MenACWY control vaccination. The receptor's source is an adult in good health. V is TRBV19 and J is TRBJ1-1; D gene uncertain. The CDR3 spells CASSNPAVLNTEAFF. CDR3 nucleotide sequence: TGTGCCAGTAGTAACCCCGCTGTCCTGAACACTGAAGCTTTCTTT.